Presented here are 5 T cell receptor beta chains from one specimen sequenced in a study of blood T cell repertoires in COVID-19. Only in-frame clones appear in the TCRdb table, and some are missing; sequencing was by immunoSEQ multiplex PCR. The data show tens of thousands of clones, about four fifths seen once. The specimen sequenced was peripheral blood. Every receptor here comes from a human donor in a cohort sampled during active COVID-19.

This clone has only one observation. The chain joins TRBV4-2 to TRBJ2-2; the match to TRBD2 covers 9 bases. The V gene's germline CDR1 is LGHNA and CDR2 YNFKEQ. The V segment lost 1 base and the J segment 6 bases; nucleotides outside the gene matches: 6. The CDR3 sequence is 16 residues long. The CDR3 sequence: CASSQGYLAGSGELFF. The CDR3 nucleotides are TGTGCCAGCAGCCAAGGGTACCTAGCGGGGTCCGGGGAGCTGTTTTTT.

The chain uses TRBV6-5 and TRBJ2-1; D is possibly TRBD1 (6 bases). V gave up 6 bases and J gave up 0 bases, with 12 bases separating them. This CDR3 has 15 residues. Germline assignment: CDR1 MNHEY and CDR2 SVGAGI. CDR3 in amino acids: CASSTTGLSYNEQFF. The CDR3 nucleotides are TGTGCCAGCAGCACGACAGGTCTCTCCTACAATGAGCAGTTCTTC.

The J gene is TRBJ1-2, the V gene TRBV4-2, with 9 positions matching TRBD1. CDR1 is LGHNA and CDR2 is YNFKEQ in the germline V gene. Trimming cost V 0 bases and J 6 bases; bases outside gene matches: 5. The CDR3 sequence is 15 residues long. The CDR3 loop is CASSQDRRTGDGYTF. The CDR3 nucleotides are TGTGCCAGCAGCCAAGATAGAAGGACAGGGGATGGCTACACCTTC.

This chain connects TRBV2 to TRBJ1-2; D may be TRBD1 (5 bases). This CDR3 has 14 amino acids. CDR1 is SNHLY and CDR2 is FYNNEI in the germline V gene. Trimming removed 2 bases from V and 2 bases from J, with 9 bases in between. CDR3 nucleotide sequence: TGTGCCAGCAGTGAATCGTCAGGGAACTATGGCTACACCTTC. It specifies CASSESSGNYGYTF.

The chain combines TRBV12-5 with TRBJ1-3, with 8 positions matching TRBD1. This CDR3 comprises 20 residues. V lost 0 bases to trimming and J lost 4 bases; unmatched junction nucleotides: 17. Germline CDR1 reads LGHNT; CDR2 reads FRNRAP. The CDR3 sequence is CASGLVLVGDRGYEGNTIYF. Here the CDR3 DNA reads TGTGCTAGTGGTTTGGTACTTGTTGGAGACAGGGGATATGAGGGAAACACCATATATTTT.